This TCR beta chain comes out of a study of radiotherapy plus CTLA-4 blockade in lung cancer. The V end was cut by 2 bases, the J end by 2 bases, with 16 bases between. This CDR3 contains 17 residues. Germline CDR1 is SEHNR and CDR2 is FQNEAQ (reference sequence). Assay: immunoSEQ multiplex PCR; the TCRdb copy retains only in-frame clones and omits some. Of about 14,000 clones in the sample, more than 75% were seen once. The sequence was collected from a human donor with non-small cell lung cancer that progressed on radiotherapy plus ipilimumab. Some clones in this sample may be carry-over from other donors' samples. This sequence joins TRBV7-9 and TRBJ1-3; D unclear. Here the sequenced sample was peripheral blood, taken from a patient treated with radiotherapy plus ipilimumab. The CDR3 coding sequence is TGTGCCAGCAGCTTAATTCCAGGAAATCGAGCTGGAAACACCATATATTTT. Translated: CASSLIPGNRAGNTIYF.